What follows describes a single TCR beta chain. Its antigen is not identified. The sample comes from a study of cytomegalovirus exposure and HLA in healthy donors. Study conclusions and caveats: There were reportedly fewer N-insertions in an Asian-associated ancestry cluster than the roughly 700-donor mean, in a later analysis. A classifier reportedly called cytomegalovirus status with high sensitivity and specificity. Among CMV-associated TCR beta chains, most appeared HLA-restricted in a later analysis. It has been reported that TCR beta sequences accurately predicted the HLA-A and HLA-B alleles of most subjects.

V lost 6 bases, J lost 6 bases, and 21 bases lay in between. CDR3 length: 16 amino acids. The PCR employed 60 Vbeta primers together with 13 Jbeta primers. Generated by immunoSEQ multiplex PCR, the TCRdb table keeps only in-frame clones and is missing some. The sample includes 93,000 or so clones, approximately 66% of them seen just once. This sequence was found in a woman aged 45-59 years in good health and CMV-seronegative. The chain couples TRBV23-1 to TRBJ1-5; a possible D gene is TRBD1 (5 bases). TRBV23-1 is placed among ORFs of uncertain function. Sequenced sample: PBMCs. In DNA form, the CDR3 reads TGCGCCAGCAGCCCAGGCTTGGACAAGAATGGTCAGCCCCAGCATTTT. The encoded protein is CASSPGLDKNGQPQHF.